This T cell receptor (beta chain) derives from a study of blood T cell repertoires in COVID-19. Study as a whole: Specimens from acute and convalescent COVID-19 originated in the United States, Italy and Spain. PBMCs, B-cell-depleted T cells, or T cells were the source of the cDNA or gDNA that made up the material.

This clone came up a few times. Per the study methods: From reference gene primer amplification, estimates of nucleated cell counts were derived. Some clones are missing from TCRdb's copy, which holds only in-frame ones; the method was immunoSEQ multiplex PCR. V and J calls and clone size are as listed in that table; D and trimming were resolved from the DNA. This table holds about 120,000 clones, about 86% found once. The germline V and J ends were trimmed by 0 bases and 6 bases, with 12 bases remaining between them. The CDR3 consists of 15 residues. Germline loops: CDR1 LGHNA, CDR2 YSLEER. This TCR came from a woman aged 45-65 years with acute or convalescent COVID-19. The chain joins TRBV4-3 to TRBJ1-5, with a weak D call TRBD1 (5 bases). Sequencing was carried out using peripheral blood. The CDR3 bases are TGCGCCAGCAGCCAAGATTTTGGCAGGGCTCAGCCCCAGCATTTT. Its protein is CASSQDFGRAQPQHF.